This T cell receptor (beta chain) was captured in a study of CD4 T cells in relation to SARS-CoV-2 and coronaviruses. Unexposed donor CD4+ T cells date from about 2011-2018, before the COVID-19 pandemic. After around nine days of culture, CD4+ T cells were isolated. In the case of this clone: Its antigen is undetermined.

Here immunoSEQ multiplex PCR was the method, and the copy in TCRdb shows in-frame clones only, minus some. Of about 19,000 clones in the sample, 77% were seen once. Input material: CD4+ T cells from PBMCs, cultured in vitro. The sequence derives from a human donor in good health.

DNA for the CDR3: TGTGCCAGTAGTGGCGGGACTAGCGGGCACCCTAGCACAGATACGCAGTATTTT. Residues: CASSGGTSGHPSTDTQYF. The V and J genes are TRBV19 and TRBJ2-3, with 12 bases identical to TRBD2. This CDR3 spans 18 amino acids. V was pared by 5 bases and J by 0 bases, with 9 bases of the junction left unmatched. CDR1 and CDR2 from the germline V gene are LNHDA and SQIVND (reference sequence).